A single TCR beta chain is shown here with its context. Its antigen is currently not known. No much larger clone exists at a distance of one base, and base qualities are not known. From its cysteine to its phenylalanine, the CDR3 spans 14 amino acids. Kept here is only the CDR3 DNA, which spans 42 bases and is read in frame from base 1. Relative to germline, V is 3 bases shorter and J is 1 base shorter, with 11 bases between their ends. The germline V gene (reference sequence) gives CDR1 as GTSNPN and CDR2 as SVGIG. These data belong to a study of cytomegalovirus exposure and HLA in healthy donors (dated by TCRdb to between 2016 and 2019). Regarding the complete study: In an earlier analysis of 450 to 750 of the donors, 276 Gb of sequence data and about 110 million unique TCR beta sequences from about 190 million T cells were reported. Besides the first cohort of 666 subjects, a separate validation cohort made up of about 120 different subjects was used. Among the roughly 370 genotyped donors, around 81% belonged to the genetic ancestry cluster associated with self-reported Caucasian donors. Both class I and class II loci were covered by HLA typing, at four-digit resolution. High-throughput TCR immunosequencing, statistical association of individual TCRs with disease status, and machine learning were combined to predict cytomegalovirus infection status. In the later analysis, no new phenotypic data were used to find candidate immune exposures; instead, reliance was placed on TCR beta sequences and their occurrence across donors. Because of strong linkage in the cohort, roughly five DR-DQ haplotypes were treated as single units for association and clustering. The study profiled the T cell repertoires of more than 500 subjects by immunosequencing and related them to cytomegalovirus serostatus. On average, around 240,000 unique TCR beta nucleotide sequences were sequenced per donor among 350 to 400 genotyped donors of the cohort, with about 19% of those sequences being non-productive. The study was designed to test whether signatures of past pathogen exposure could be identified by cataloging public T cell receptors. All discovery cohort repertoires had been generated using a single sequencing platform. Typing coverage differed by locus: A, B, C, DRB1 and DQB1 were typed in roughly 629-630 donors, DQA1 in 522, DPA1 in approximately 600, and DPB1 in 400 to 490. A later analysis re-examined previously published TCR beta repertoires from just over 650 donors and added high-resolution HLA genotyping to investigate patterns of TCR occurrence. Alongside the repertoire data, information on donor age, sex, ethnicity and CMV serostatus was compiled. In an earlier analysis of 587 of the donors, high-throughput TCR beta sequencing was used to judge whether each TCR beta V gene segment behaved as functional or pseudogenic. Roughly 310 gigabases of sequencing data and roughly 90 million unique TCR sequences were included in an early release covering about 700 HLA-typed donors. In a later genetic analysis, genome-wide SNP genotypes for 398 of the 666 donors were used, and that subset was treated as a discovery cohort. Broad study findings and their caveats: It was suggested by the authors that the approach could potentially be generalized to other disease states and immunological phenotypes. The sequencing pipeline was judged likely to have produced a cluster of highly shared sequence variants as a technical artifact. In a later analysis, most CMV-associated TCR beta chains were found to appear HLA-restricted, with HLA associations seemingly driven largely by CMV exposure. Three of the identified cytomegalovirus-associated TCR beta chains were confirmed in vitro to be specific for cytomegalovirus antigens. In a later analysis, the rate of TCR association differed among HLA loci, with DRB1 alleles having the most associated TCRs and HLA-C alleles having the fewest. A later analysis associated 15,000 or so TCR beta sequences with specific HLA alleles at a false discovery rate of 0.05. The study listed over 150 TCR beta chains as associated with cytomegalovirus. According to a later analysis, parvovirus B19, influenza, CMV and Epstein-Barr virus appeared linked to several top co-occurrence clusters. Correlated functional status among segregating V segments might reflect linkage disequilibrium, but an unknown experimental factor could not be ruled out. Because HLA typing was missing for some donors at each locus, association tests included only the typed subset. Most TCR sequences were seen in very few donors, while some public TCRs were found in many individuals. The presence/absence analyses assumed that sequencing depth was roughly uniform across donors, and that assumption may not be true. In a later analysis, HLA-associated TCR beta chains were found to be more clonally expanded and to have lower generation probabilities than equally common non-associated chains. In a later genetic analysis, fewer N-insertions in productive TCRs were reported among donors in an Asian-associated ancestry cluster than the roughly 640-donor mean. In this cohort, only TCR beta chains were sequenced, and detectable features were limited by the absence of alpha or paired-chain data. Assigning TCR associations to individual alleles was difficult when HLA alleles, especially DR and DQ, strongly co-occurred. A further reported finding was that TCR beta sequences accurately predicted the HLA-A and HLA-B alleles for most subjects in the first cohort. Cytomegalovirus status was reported to be diagnosed by the classifier with high specificity and sensitivity in both the original and validation cohorts. The 87-base-pair reads could not distinguish some IMGT-functional V segments, including TRBV6-2 and TRBV6-3, so those segments were excluded. An association between a missense DCLRE1C variant and V-gene and J-gene trimming of TCR beta chains was found in a later genetic analysis and replicated in an independent cohort. Immune exposure information for the cohort was limited to CMV serostatus. In an earlier analysis of approximately 590 of the donors, most TCR beta V segments appeared in productive rearrangements about 87% or about 30% of the time, broadly matching IMGT annotations. Because counts were too low, 15 or so rarely observed V segments, including chromosome 9 orphons, were excluded from the earlier analysis of several hundred of the donors.

The cohort comprised fewer than 750 healthy bone marrow donors. Cohort members were all nominally healthy when sampled, although unrecorded immune exposures were likely present. The donor tested CMV seropositive and was one of the 289 seropositive cohort members. A peripheral blood sample was collected from each donor, and TCR beta sequencing was performed on peripheral blood mononuclear cells. The Qiagen DNeasy Blood Extraction Kit was used to extract genomic DNA from the blood cell samples. Library preparation was by the immunoSEQ multiplex PCR assay. A mixture of 60 forward primers for TCR Vbeta segments and 13 reverse primers for TCR Jbeta segments was used in the multiplex PCR. The CDR3 region of rearranged TCR beta genes was amplified from genomic DNA by a multiplex PCR assay. The amplified TCR beta libraries were sequenced on the Illumina HiSeq System as 87-base-pair reads. The paper's processing steps were these. A later analysis tallied some 79 million unique TCR beta chains across the approximately 670 repertoires, and about 12 million of those chains were shared by two or more donors. Raw reads were error-corrected and collapsed into unique sequences by a nearest-neighbor algorithm in which closely related sequences were merged to remove PCR and sequencing errors. V, D and J gene segments were assigned by aligning CDR3 sequences to IMGT reference sequences. For a sequence to be retained, a match of at least six nucleotides was required to both a V gene segment and a J gene segment. Rearrangements were classified as productive when the CDR3 lacked stop codons and remained in frame with V and J, and all other rearrangements were classified as non-productive. CDR3 was defined according to IMGT convention as the region running from the second conserved V-encoded cysteine to the conserved J-encoded phenylalanine. The earlier analysis of a few hundred of the donors excluded sequences that lacked an unambiguous match to a single V gene segment. In an earlier analysis of some 590 of the donors, a V segment was called functional when productive rearrangements were above 56.7%, and segregating when the standard deviation between donors exceeded 5%. A statistical classification framework was built to diagnose cytomegalovirus status from the catalog of TCR beta chain sequences. V and J gene assignment, in a later analysis, came from comparing TCR nucleotide sequences with IMGT/GENE-DB human TR gene sequences. The TCRdist pipeline was used in a later analysis to assign CDR3 sequences and most-parsimonious VDJ recombination scenarios. In a later analysis, each TCR beta chain was defined by its CDR3 amino acid sequence together with its V-gene family, and reads lacking a unique V-gene family were excluded. To address suspected cross-contamination and a sequencing artifact, a later analysis removed 592 highly shared, low-generation-probability nucleotide sequences. For each public chain, a later analysis derived a clonal expansion index from normalized ranks of inferred template counts within each repertoire. Generation probabilities in a later analysis came from a VDJ recombination model fitted to out-of-frame rearrangements, and those results were checked against IGoR. In a later analysis, TCR-TCR, TCR-HLA and TCR-CMV co-occurrence was scored with hypergeometric tests, and a repertoire-size bias correction was applied to TCR pairs. In a later analysis, false discovery rates were estimated by permuting HLA or CMV assignments 20 times. In a later analysis, co-occurring TCRs were grouped using DBSCAN, with TCRdist sequence similarity added in when clustering inside HLA-allele-positive subsets. Co-occurrence clustering excluded repertoires with fewer than 30,000 or more than 120,000 public chains, plus five with anomalous nucleotide sharing. TCRdb's version of the immuneACCESS table is confined to in-frame rearrangements and falls short of the full clone set. An unresolved V gene accounts for under half of the shortfall where checked; the remainder is of unknown origin. Clone size and V and J calls were adopted from that table, with D and trimming inferred from the DNA. The sample data list under 200,000 clones, and around 78% of these were observed just once. In total, the top ten clones hold 13% to 15% of the sample.

The clonotype was recovered from a woman under 40 in good health and CMV-seropositive. The chain links TRBV30 with TRBJ2-3, with the D gene uncertain. The specimen sequenced was PBMCs. The bases are TGTGCCTGGAGGGCGGCGATACGCACAGATACGCAGTATTTT. It translates as CAWRAAIRTDTQYF.